Listed here is a single T cell receptor beta chain. What it recognizes is unknown. This specimen belongs to a study of OX40 agonist ivuxolimab in advanced cancers. On the study more broadly: Ivuxolimab, an agonistic anti-OX40 (CD134) antibody, was given to patients.

General observations from the study: Relative to CD4+, CD8+ T cells held more expanded clones on average.

Assay: immunoSEQ multiplex PCR; the TCRdb copy retains only in-frame clones and omits some. This table has about 130,000 clones, roughly 92% appearing once. The sequencing here drew on CD4+ or CD8+ T cells sorted from blood, taken in a trial of the OX40 agonist ivuxolimab. This receptor was taken from an adult with an advanced solid tumor such as melanoma, head and neck, liver or kidney cancer.

The CDR3 DNA reads as TGTGCCATCAGTGAGTCGAGACAGGGCGGGGAGACCCAGTACTTC. Its protein product is CAISESRQGGETQYF. This rearrangement joins TRBV10-3 to TRBJ2-5; TRBD1 matches at 7 bases. Trimming cost V 0 bases and J 5 bases; bases outside gene matches: 6. The CDR3 totals 15 residues. From germline, CDR1 is ENHRY and CDR2 SYGVKD.